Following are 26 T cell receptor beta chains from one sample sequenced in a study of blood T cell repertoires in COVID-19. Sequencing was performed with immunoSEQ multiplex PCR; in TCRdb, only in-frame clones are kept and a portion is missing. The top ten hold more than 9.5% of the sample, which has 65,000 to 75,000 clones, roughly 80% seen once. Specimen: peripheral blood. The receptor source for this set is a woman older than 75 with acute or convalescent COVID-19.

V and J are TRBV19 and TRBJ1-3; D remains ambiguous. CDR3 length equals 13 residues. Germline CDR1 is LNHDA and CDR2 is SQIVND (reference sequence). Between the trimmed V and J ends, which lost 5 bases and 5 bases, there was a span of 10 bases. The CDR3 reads CASSVKHRNTIYF. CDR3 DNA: TGTGCCAGTAGTGTGAAACATAGAAACACCATATATTTT.

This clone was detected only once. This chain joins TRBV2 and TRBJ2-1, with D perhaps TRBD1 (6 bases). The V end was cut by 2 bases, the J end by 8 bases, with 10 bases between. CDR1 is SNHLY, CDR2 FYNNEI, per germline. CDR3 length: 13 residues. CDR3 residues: CASSETGTHEQFF. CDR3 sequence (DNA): TGTGCCAGCAGTGAAACAGGGACCCATGAGCAGTTCTTC.

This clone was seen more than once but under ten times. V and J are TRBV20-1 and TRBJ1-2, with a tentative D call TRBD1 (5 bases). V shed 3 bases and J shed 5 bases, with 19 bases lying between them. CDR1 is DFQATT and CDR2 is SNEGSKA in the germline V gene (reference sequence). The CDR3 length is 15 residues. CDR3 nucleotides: TGCAGTGCTAGTAACCAATTAGGGGTCGGATATGGCTACACCTTC. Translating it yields CSASNQLGVGYGYTF.

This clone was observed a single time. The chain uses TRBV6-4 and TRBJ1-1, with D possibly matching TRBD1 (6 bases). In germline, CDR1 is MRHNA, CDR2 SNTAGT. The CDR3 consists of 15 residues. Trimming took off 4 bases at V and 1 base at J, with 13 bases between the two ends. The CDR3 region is CASSVSRTENTEAFF. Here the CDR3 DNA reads TGTGCCAGCAGTGTGTCCCGGACAGAGAACACTGAAGCTTTCTTT.

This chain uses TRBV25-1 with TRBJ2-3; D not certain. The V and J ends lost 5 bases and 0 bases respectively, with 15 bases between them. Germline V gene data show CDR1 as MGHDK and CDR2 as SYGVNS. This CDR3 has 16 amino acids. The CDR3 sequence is CASSLGWALSTDTQYF. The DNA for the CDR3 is TGTGCCAGCAGTCTTGGCTGGGCGCTCAGCACAGATACGCAGTATTTT.

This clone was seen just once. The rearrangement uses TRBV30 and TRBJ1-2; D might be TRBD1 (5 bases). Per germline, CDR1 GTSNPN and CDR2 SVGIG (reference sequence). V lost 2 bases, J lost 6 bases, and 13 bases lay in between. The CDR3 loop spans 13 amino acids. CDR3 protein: CAWSPGIGDGYTF. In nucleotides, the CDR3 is TGTGCCTGGAGTCCAGGGATCGGAGATGGCTACACCTTC.

CDR3 in DNA: TGTGCCAGCAGTTACCCCTCGGACAGGGGGTACACAGATACGCAGTATTTT. Encoded protein: CASSYPSDRGYTDTQYF. The V gene is TRBV6-2 or TRBV6-3, the J gene TRBJ2-3; TRBD1 aligns across 10 bases. V shed 2 bases, J shed 2 bases, and the junction held 7 bases outside the gene matches. The CDR3 extends over 17 amino acids. Per the germline V gene, CDR1 is MNHEY and CDR2 is SVGEGT.

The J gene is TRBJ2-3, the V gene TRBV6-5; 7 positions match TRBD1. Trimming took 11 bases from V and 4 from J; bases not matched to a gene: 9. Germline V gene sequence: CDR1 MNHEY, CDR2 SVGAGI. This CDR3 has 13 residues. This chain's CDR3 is CASRQGVADTQYF. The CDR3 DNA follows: TGTGCCTCTAGGCAGGGGGTCGCAGATACGCAGTATTTT.

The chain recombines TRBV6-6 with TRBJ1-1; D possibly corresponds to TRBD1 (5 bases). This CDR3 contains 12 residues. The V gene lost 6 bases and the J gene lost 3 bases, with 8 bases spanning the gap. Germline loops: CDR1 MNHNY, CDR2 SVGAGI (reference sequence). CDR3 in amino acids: CASSRTYTEAFF. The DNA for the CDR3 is TGTGCCAGCAGCCGGACATACACTGAAGCTTTCTTT.

The CDR3 nucleotides are TGTGCCAGCAGTTACTCCCCGGGACAAGAGACCCAGTACTTC. The encoded protein is CASSYSPGQETQYF. The chain combines TRBV6-5 with TRBJ2-5; D possibly corresponds to TRBD2 (5 bases). The CDR3 consists of 14 residues. CDR1 is MNHEY, CDR2 SVGAGI, per germline. V shed 0 bases and J shed 2 bases, with 7 bases lying between them.

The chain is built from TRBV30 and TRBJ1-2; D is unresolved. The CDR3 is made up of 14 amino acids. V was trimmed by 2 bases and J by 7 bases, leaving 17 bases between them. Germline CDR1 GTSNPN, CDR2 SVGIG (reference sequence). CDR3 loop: CAWSTSAVSGGYTF. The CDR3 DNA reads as TGTGCCTGGAGTACCTCAGCCGTAAGCGGTGGCTACACCTTC.

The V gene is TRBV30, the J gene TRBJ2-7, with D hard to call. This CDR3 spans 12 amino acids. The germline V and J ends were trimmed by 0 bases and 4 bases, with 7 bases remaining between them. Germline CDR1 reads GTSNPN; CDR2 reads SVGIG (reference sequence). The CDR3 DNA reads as TGTGCCTGGAGTGTAGCTCGTTACGAGCAGTACTTC. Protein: CAWSVARYEQYF.

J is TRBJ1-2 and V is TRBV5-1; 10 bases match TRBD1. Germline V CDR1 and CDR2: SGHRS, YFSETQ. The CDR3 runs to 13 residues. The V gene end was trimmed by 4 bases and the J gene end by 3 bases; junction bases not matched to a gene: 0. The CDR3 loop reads CASSGQGDYGYTF. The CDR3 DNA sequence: TGCGCCAGCAGCGGACAGGGGGACTATGGCTACACCTTC.

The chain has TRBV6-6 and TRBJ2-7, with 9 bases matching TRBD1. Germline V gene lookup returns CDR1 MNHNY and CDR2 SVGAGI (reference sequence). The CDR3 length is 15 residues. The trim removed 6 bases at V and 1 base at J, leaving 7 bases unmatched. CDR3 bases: TGTGCCAGCAGCCTCGGGACAGGGCCATCCTACGAGCAGTACTTC. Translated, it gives CASSLGTGPSYEQYF.

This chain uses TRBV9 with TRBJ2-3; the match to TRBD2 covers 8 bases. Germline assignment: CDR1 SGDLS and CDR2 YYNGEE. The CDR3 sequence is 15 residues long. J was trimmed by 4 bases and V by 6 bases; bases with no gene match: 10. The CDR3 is CASTSGGGTPDTQYF. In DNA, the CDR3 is TGTGCCAGCACCAGCGGCGGGGGGACCCCAGATACGCAGTATTTT. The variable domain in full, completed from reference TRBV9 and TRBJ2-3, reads DSGVTQTPKHLITATGQRVTLRCSPRSGDLSVYWYQQSLDQGLQFLIQYYNGEERAKGNILERFSAQQFPDLHSELNLSSLELGDSALYFCASTSGGGTPDTQYFGPGTRLTVL.

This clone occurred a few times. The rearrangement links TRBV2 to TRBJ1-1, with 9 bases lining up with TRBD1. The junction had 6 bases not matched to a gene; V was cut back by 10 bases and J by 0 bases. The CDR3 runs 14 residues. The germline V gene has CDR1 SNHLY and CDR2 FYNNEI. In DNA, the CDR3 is TGTGCCACCCGGACAGGGGACTTGAACACTGAAGCTTTCTTT. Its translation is CATRTGDLNTEAFF.

DNA for the CDR3: TGCGCCAGCAGCTCGGCCGCGGGGGGAAGCACAGATACGCAGTATTTT. It yields the protein CASSSAAGGSTDTQYF. V usage is TRBV5-1 and J usage is TRBJ2-3, with TRBD2 identical over 8 bases. V shed 3 bases and J 0 bases; nucleotides not matched to a gene: 6. The CDR3 length is 16 residues. CDR1 SGHRS and CDR2 YFSETQ come from the germline V gene.

This chain's CDR3 is CASSFSRTGGPQPQHF. DNA of the CDR3: TGTGCCAGCAGCTTTTCGCGGACAGGGGGCCCTCAGCCCCAGCATTTT. This rearrangement joins TRBV5-6 to TRBJ1-5; 11 bases agree with TRBD1. V dropped 2 bases and J dropped 6; count of bases not matched to a gene: 7. The CDR3 length is 16 residues. Germline loops: CDR1 SGHDT, CDR2 YYEEEE. Full variable domain (missing parts from reference TRBV5-6 and TRBJ1-5): DAGVTQSPTHLIKTRGQQVTLRCSPKSGHDTVSWYQQALGQGPQFIFQYYEEEERQRGNFPDRFSGHQFPNYSSELNVNALLLGDSALYLCASSFSRTGGPQPQHFGDGTRLSIL.

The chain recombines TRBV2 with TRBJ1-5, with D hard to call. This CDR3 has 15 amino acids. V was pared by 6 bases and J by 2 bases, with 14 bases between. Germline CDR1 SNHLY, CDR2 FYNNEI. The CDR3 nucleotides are TGTGCCAGCAGAGAAAGGTGGGCGCGCAATCAGCCCCAGCATTTT. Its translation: CASRERWARNQPQHF.

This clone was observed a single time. CDR3 DNA sequence: TGTGCCAGCAGTGAATTAGCGGGGGGGGAAGCAGATACGCAGTATTTT. Translation gives CASSELAGGEADTQYF. V gene TRBV2 combines with J gene TRBJ2-3; 11 nucleotides match TRBD2. The J segment lost 4 bases and the V segment lost 2 bases, leaving 5 bases of the junction unmatched. CDR3 length: 16 amino acids. CDR1 is SNHLY and CDR2 is FYNNEI in the germline V gene.

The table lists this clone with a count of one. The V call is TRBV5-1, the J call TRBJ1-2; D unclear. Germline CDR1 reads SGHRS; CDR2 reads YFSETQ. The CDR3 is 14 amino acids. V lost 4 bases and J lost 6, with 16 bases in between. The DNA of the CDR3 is TGCGCCAGCAGCCCCGTCGAAATAGCCCATGGCTACACCTTC. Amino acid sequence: CASSPVEIAHGYTF.

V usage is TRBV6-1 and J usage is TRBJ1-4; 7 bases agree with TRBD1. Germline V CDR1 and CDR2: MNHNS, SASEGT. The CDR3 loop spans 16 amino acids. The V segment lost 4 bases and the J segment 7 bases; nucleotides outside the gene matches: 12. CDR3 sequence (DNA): TGTGCCAGCAGTGCCGACAGGGAAGTGGGCCGTGAAAAACTGTTTTTT. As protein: CASSADREVGREKLFF.

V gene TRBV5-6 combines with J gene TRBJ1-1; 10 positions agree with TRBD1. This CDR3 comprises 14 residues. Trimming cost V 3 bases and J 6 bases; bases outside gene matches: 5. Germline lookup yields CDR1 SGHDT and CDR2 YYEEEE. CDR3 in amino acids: CASSYRDRGAEAFF. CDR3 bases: TGTGCCAGCAGCTACCGGGACAGGGGTGCTGAAGCTTTCTTT.

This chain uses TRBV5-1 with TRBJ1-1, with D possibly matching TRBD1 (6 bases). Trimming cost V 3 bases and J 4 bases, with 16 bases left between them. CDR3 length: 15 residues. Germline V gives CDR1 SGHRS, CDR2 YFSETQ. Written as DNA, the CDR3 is TGCGCCAGCAGCTGGGAACAGGGTCGGGGCACTGAAGCTTTCTTT. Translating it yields CASSWEQGRGTEAFF.

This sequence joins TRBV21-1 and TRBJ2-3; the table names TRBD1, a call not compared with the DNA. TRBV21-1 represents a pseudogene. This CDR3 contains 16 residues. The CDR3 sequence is CASSPRGGGYTDTQYF. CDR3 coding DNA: TGTGCCAGCAGCCCTCGAGGAGGGGGCTACACAGATACGCAGTATTTT.

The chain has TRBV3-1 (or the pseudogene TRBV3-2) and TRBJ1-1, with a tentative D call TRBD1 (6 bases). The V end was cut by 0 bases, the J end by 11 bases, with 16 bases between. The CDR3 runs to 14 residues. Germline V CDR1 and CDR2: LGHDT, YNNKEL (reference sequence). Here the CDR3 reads CASSQDLRGRGAFF. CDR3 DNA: TGTGCCAGCAGCCAAGATCTTCGTGGCAGGGGTGCTTTCTTT.